Listed here are 26 T cell receptor beta chains from one sample, sequenced in a study of Ad26.COV2.S vaccination and SARS-CoV-2 variants. Profiling relied on immunoSEQ multiplex PCR, and the TCRdb table lists in-frame clones only, not all of them. This table has around 100,000 clones, 80% appearing once. The sample here was peripheral blood, taken after recovery from COVID-19. These TCRs come from a human donor who had recovered from COVID-19.

The gene calls are TRBV6-4 and TRBJ1-6; D is uncertain. CDR1 and CDR2 (germline): MRHNA, SNTAGT. Trimming pared 0 bases from V and 8 bases from J, leaving 8 bases between. The CDR3 runs to 14 residues. CDR3 residues: CASSDSPGHSPLHF. CDR3 nucleotides: TGTGCCAGCAGTGACTCCCCCGGTCATTCACCCCTCCACTTT.

The rearrangement links TRBV27 to TRBJ2-3; maybe TRBD2 (5 bases). Deletions cut 6 bases from V and 4 bases from J, with 20 bases between. Looked up from germline, CDR1 is MNHEY and CDR2 is SMNVEV (reference sequence). The CDR3 runs 16 residues. CDR3 nucleotides: TGTGCCAGCAGCCTCCGGCGGCAGCCGCGGGCAGATACGCAGTATTTT. This sequence encodes CASSLRRQPRADTQYF.

The J gene is TRBJ2-7, the V gene TRBV9, with 7 bases that match TRBD1. Germline lookup yields CDR1 SGDLS and CDR2 YYNGEE. The CDR3 has 15 residues. J gave up 0 bases and V 0 bases, and 3 bases lay outside the gene matches. CDR3 bases: TGTGCCAGCAGCGTAGAACAGGGGCCCTCCTACGAGCAGTACTTC. It codes for CASSVEQGPSYEQYF.

The chain employs TRBV6-5 and TRBJ1-3; perhaps TRBD1 as D (5 bases). Per the germline V gene, CDR1 is MNHEY and CDR2 is SVGAGI. V lost 4 bases and J 4 bases, leaving 17 bases between the germline ends. This CDR3 has 16 amino acids. The CDR3 nucleotides are TGTGCCAGCAGTTTGATGGCAGGGACGTCCGGAAACACCATATATTTT. This codes for CASSLMAGTSGNTIYF.

The sample holds many counts of this clone. The genes are TRBV6-1 and TRBJ1-5; D might be TRBD1 (6 bases). Germline V lookup: CDR1 MNHNS, CDR2 SASEGT. V dropped 2 bases and J dropped 5 bases, with 13 bases sitting between them. This CDR3 is built from 15 residues. The CDR3 DNA reads as TGTGCCAGCAGTGAATCTGTGGACAGCCATCAGCCCCAGCATTTT. Residues: CASSESVDSHQPQHF.

V gene TRBV5-6 combines with J gene TRBJ1-1, with TRBD1 matching over 8 bases. From germline, CDR1 is SGHDT and CDR2 YYEEEE. V lost 5 bases and J lost 8; bases outside the gene matches: 11. This CDR3 contains 14 residues. The CDR3 coding sequence is TGTGCCAGCAGAAAACGACAGGGGTGGGCCGAAGCTTTCTTT. This sequence encodes CASRKRQGWAEAFF.

This chain joins TRBV10-3 and TRBJ2-3; D unresolved. Per germline, CDR1 ENHRY and CDR2 SYGVKD. This CDR3 spans 16 amino acids. Trimming shortened V by 2 bases and J by 2 bases, and 14 bases separated the two germline ends. CDR3 coding DNA: TGTGCCATCAGTGAGGGGGTCGCACAATACACAGATACGCAGTATTTT. Amino acids: CAISEGVAQYTDTQYF.

The chain employs TRBV30 and TRBJ1-6, with 7 bases matching TRBD1. Germline loops: CDR1 GTSNPN, CDR2 SVGIG (reference sequence). J lost 4 bases, V lost 3 bases, and 3 bases had no gene match. This CDR3 is 14 amino acids long. This CDR3 is CAWRGTDYNSPLHF. The DNA for the CDR3 is TGTGCCTGGAGAGGGACAGATTATAATTCACCCCTCCACTTT.

The chain recombines TRBV6-2 or TRBV6-3 with TRBJ2-3; no reliable D call. The ends were cut back, 5 bases at V and 2 bases at J, with 8 bases in the middle. The CDR3 has 13 amino acids. Germline-derived CDR1 and CDR2 are MNHEY and SVGEGT. The CDR3 here is CASSNRPTDTQYF. In DNA, the CDR3 is TGTGCCAGCAGTAACCGGCCCACAGATACGCAGTATTTT.

The chain has TRBV21-1 and TRBJ2-1; TRBD1, the D gene given by the table, was not confirmed from the DNA. TRBV21-1 is a pseudogene segment. The CDR3 covers 15 residues. The CDR3 is CASSKFVRQYNEQFF. Written as DNA, the CDR3 is TGTGCCAGCAGCAAATTTGTTAGACAGTACAATGAGCAGTTCTTC.

The CDR3 DNA follows: TGTGCCAGCAGCCCGGGACAGGGAGTCACTGAAGCTTTCTTT. It translates to CASSPGQGVTEAFF. The chain recombines TRBV6-5 with TRBJ1-1; 9 bases agree with TRBD1. Germline CDR1 MNHEY, CDR2 SVGAGI. This CDR3 comprises 14 residues. Unmatched junction bases numbered 6, after V lost 6 bases and J lost 4 bases.

The chain recombines TRBV2 with TRBJ2-3, with D maybe TRBD2 (6 bases). The CDR3 is 18 amino acids. The V end lost 4 bases, the J end lost 3 bases, and 23 bases lay between the germline ends. Germline V lookup: CDR1 SNHLY, CDR2 FYNNEI. The CDR3 DNA follows: TGTGCCAGCAGTGGCTCGGCGACTAGTATTTTTAGTACAGATACGCAGTATTTT. Its protein is CASSGSATSIFSTDTQYF.

The V gene is TRBV6-5, the J gene TRBJ1-5; 7 nucleotides align to TRBD1. The germline gives CDR1 MNHEY, CDR2 SVGAGI. V lost 8 bases to trimming and J lost 3 bases; unmatched junction nucleotides: 10. This CDR3 contains 15 residues. CDR3 sequence (DNA): TGTGCCAGCCGCCTCGAGGGACAGTACAATCAGCCCCAGCATTTT. The encoded protein is CASRLEGQYNQPQHF.

The chain couples TRBV5-6 to TRBJ2-5; tentatively, D is TRBD2 (5 bases). The germline CDR1 and CDR2 sequences are SGHDT and YYEEEE. The CDR3 extends over 15 amino acids. Deletions cut 1 base from V and 2 bases from J, with 12 bases between. The CDR3 DNA reads TGTGCCAGCAGCTTGAGAAGGGAGAAACAAGAGACCCAGTACTTC. Translation gives CASSLRREKQETQYF. Filled out from reference TRBV5-6 and TRBJ2-5, the complete variable domain reads DAGVTQSPTHLIKTRGQQVTLRCSPKSGHDTVSWYQQALGQGPQFIFQYYEEEERQRGNFPDRFSGHQFPNYSSELNVNALLLGDSALYLCASSLRREKQETQYFGPGTRLLVL.

This chain uses TRBV7-2 with TRBJ1-6; no firm D call. V was clipped by 1 base and J by 11 bases, with 9 bases between them. The CDR3 is 13 amino acids. Germline V CDR1 and CDR2: SGHTA, FQGNSA. The CDR3 DNA reads TGTGCCAGCAGCTTAGAGGGCCAGGCACCCCTCCACTTT. It specifies CASSLEGQAPLHF.

A word on this clone: The sample holds other DNA sequences that translate to the same CDR3. CDR3 DNA: TGTGCCAGCAGCTTAATGAACACTGAAGCTTTCTTT. Amino acids: CASSLMNTEAFF. V is TRBV7-9 and J is TRBJ1-1, with D hard to call. The germline V gene encodes CDR1 SEHNR and CDR2 FQNEAQ (reference sequence). The CDR3 length is 12 residues. The V end lost 2 bases, the J end lost 0 bases, and 1 base lay between the germline ends.

The CDR3 sequence: CASSEPGLAGGLSGEQFF. Written as DNA, the CDR3 is TGCGCCAGCAGTGAGCCGGGACTAGCGGGGGGGCTCTCGGGTGAGCAGTTCTTC. The rearrangement uses TRBV10-2 and TRBJ2-1; the match to TRBD2 covers 16 bases. The ends lost 2 bases at V and 9 bases at J; junction bases unmatched: 10. Per the germline V gene, CDR1 is WSHSY and CDR2 is SAAADI. The CDR3 extends over 18 amino acids.

The chain uses TRBV10-1 and TRBJ2-2; D remains unclear. In germline, CDR1 is WNHNN, CDR2 SYGVQD (reference sequence). The CDR3 consists of 12 residues. V lost 5 bases to trimming and J lost 5 bases, with 6 bases between them. The CDR3 coding sequence is TGCGCCAGCAGTCGGCAGACCGGGGAGCTGTTTTTT. Protein: CASSRQTGELFF.

CDR3 coding DNA: TGTGCCAGCAGCAGGCCGGGACGCTCGTTGAGCTCCTATAATTCACCCCTCCACTTT. Translation: CASSRPGRSLSSYNSPLHF. The gene calls are TRBV13 and TRBJ1-6; possible D gene TRBD1, 5 bases. Trimming cost V 5 bases and J 0 bases, with 20 bases left between them. CDR1 and CDR2 from the germline V gene are PRHDT and FYEKMQ (reference sequence). This CDR3 contains 19 residues.

The chain is built from TRBV12-3 or TRBV12-4 and TRBJ1-1; a possible D gene is TRBD1 (5 bases). Trimming took off 4 bases at V and 13 bases at J, with 13 bases between the two ends. CDR3 length: 11 residues. The CDR3 spells CASSSGADGFF. The CDR3 coding sequence is TGTGCCAGCAGTTCCGGGGCAGATGGTTTCTTT.

J is TRBJ2-3 and V is TRBV9; no definite D call. This CDR3 contains 12 residues. The V end lost 0 bases, the J end lost 6 bases, and 5 bases lay between the germline ends. From germline, CDR1 is SGDLS and CDR2 YYNGEE. The DNA of the CDR3 is TGTGCCAGCAGCGTAGTGGGGGATACGCAGTATTTT. Its translation: CASSVVGDTQYF.

V gene TRBV25-1 combines with J gene TRBJ2-1; D may be TRBD2 (7 bases). This CDR3 has 15 amino acids. V shed 0 bases and J shed 7 bases, with 13 bases lying between them. The germline V gene encodes CDR1 MGHDK and CDR2 SYGVNS. The CDR3 is CASSEYGGRMNEQFF. Written as DNA, the CDR3 is TGTGCCAGCAGTGAATACGGGGGGCGGATGAATGAGCAGTTCTTC.

The chain couples TRBV3-1 (or the pseudogene TRBV3-2) to TRBJ1-1, with 8 bases fitting TRBD1. The CDR3 runs 12 residues. From germline, CDR1 is LGHDT and CDR2 YNNKEL (reference sequence). J lost 11 bases, V lost 6 bases, and 8 bases had no gene match. CDR3 bases: TGTGCCAGCAGTGTTACAGGGGGTCGCGCTTTCTTT. Its protein product is CASSVTGGRAFF.

The chain links TRBV28 to TRBJ1-5; 7 positions match TRBD1. With 2 bases clipped from V and 1 base from J, the junction kept 5 bases outside the gene matches. In germline, CDR1 is MDHEN, CDR2 SYDVKM. CDR3 length: 16 residues. CDR3 sequence: CASSLVGTASNQPQHF. For the CDR3, the DNA is TGTGCCAGCAGTTTAGTCGGGACAGCAAGCAATCAGCCCCAGCATTTT.

V gene TRBV6-5 combines with J gene TRBJ2-3; 9 bases match TRBD2. This CDR3 comprises 16 residues. Per germline, CDR1 MNHEY and CDR2 SVGAGI. Trimming removed 4 bases from V and 5 bases from J; junction bases left unmatched: 10. CDR3 bases: TGTGCCAGCAGTTCTACCTGGCGGGGGGGCGGAGATACGCAGTATTTT. Residues: CASSSTWRGGGDTQYF.

This chain uses TRBV5-4 with TRBJ2-1; the D is unclear. V lost 2 bases and J 6 bases, leaving 30 bases between the germline ends. CDR1 and CDR2 from the germline V gene are SGHNT and YYREEE (reference sequence). The length of the CDR3 is 20 residues. The CDR3, as DNA: TGTGCCAGCAGCTTTCCCGGGTTAGGAGTCGACCCCCCACCTATCAATGAGCAGTTCTTC. It translates to CASSFPGLGVDPPPINEQFF.